This T cell receptor beta chain was captured by sequencing in a study of T cell repertoires in cytomegalovirus infection. Study-wide background: CMV infection and matching HLA type were both indicated by public TCR beta signatures.

The CDR3 extends over 15 amino acids. With V trimmed by 6 bases and J by 7 bases, 10 bases remained unmatched. Per the germline V gene, CDR1 is KGHDR and CDR2 is SFDVKD. The study, taken as a whole, reports: Identification of carriers of CMV plus the relevant HLA was achieved through cumulative public TCR beta family frequency. What dominated the ex vivo response were HLA-C-restricted CMV-specific TCR beta clonotypes.

This clonotype came up a few times. The antigen remains undetermined. Each CDR3 protein gets one entry after TCRdb re-called the reads with MiXCR. The sample contains fewer than 550,000 distinct CDR3 sequences, roughly a third of which appear only once. The sequence came from a human donor in good health (CMV status not recorded). Some clones in this sample may be carry-over from other donors' samples. Sequencing was performed on PBMCs. The V and J genes are TRBV24-1 and TRBJ1-5, with 8 bases identical to TRBD1. In DNA, the CDR3 is TGTGCCACCAGTTCCTCAGGGGGCGCGGGGCAGCCCCAGCATTTT. Translated, it gives CATSSSGGAGQPQHF.